The rows below give T cell receptor beta chains drawn from one sample of a study of patients and donors after allogeneic stem cell transplantation. Using its own MiXCR run on the RT-PCR reads, TCRdb lists one record per CDR3 protein. The data show about 74,000 distinct CDR3 sequences, 26% seen once. Sample: blood, either unsorted or a sorted T cell fraction (not recorded which). The receptors shown here come from a human donor who was either an allogeneic HSCT recipient or a stem cell or donor lymphocyte infusion donor (not recorded which). It is not recorded whose cells these are; they may come from a transplant donor. CDR3s include the opening cysteine and the closing phenylalanine or tryptophan. The D gene is left open where the match is weak. Size values are once, few and many counts, or a class for expanded clones, and some rows have none.

j_gene: TRBJ2-1
d_gene: NA
v_gene: TRBV29-1
abundance: few
CDR3nt: TGCAGCGTTGAAGTTAGGTCGGGGGCCCCCACCTACAATGAGCAGTTCTTC
CDR3aa: CSVEVRSGAPTYNEQFF

j_gene: TRBJ1-5
d_gene: NA
v_gene: TRBV7-9
abundance: many
CDR3nt: TGTGCCAGCAGCTTGGGTACAGGGACCCATCAGCCCCAGCATTTT
CDR3aa: CASSLGTGTHQPQHF

j_gene: TRBJ2-7
d_gene: NA
v_gene: TRBV19
abundance: NA
CDR3nt: TGTGCCAGTAGTAAGCCCGCGGGGAGCTCCTACGAGCAGTACTTC
CDR3aa: CASSKPAGSSYEQYF

j_gene: TRBJ2-2
d_gene: TRBD1
v_gene: TRBV4-1
abundance: few
CDR3nt: TGCGCCAGCAGCCCGCACCCTTTAGGGGGCACGAACACCGGGGAGCTGTTTTTT
CDR3aa: CASSPHPLGGTNTGELFF

j_gene: TRBJ1-4
d_gene: NA
v_gene: TRBV20-1
abundance: NA
CDR3nt: TGCAGTGCTATATACAGGGACCGTGAAAAACTGTTTTTT
CDR3aa: CSAIYRDREKLFF

j_gene: TRBJ2-5
d_gene: NA
v_gene: TRBV5-1
abundance: NA
CDR3nt: TGCGCCAGCAGCTCCTTCACCGGGACGCTGGAGACCCAGTACTTC
CDR3aa: CASSSFTGTLETQYF

j_gene: TRBJ1-2
d_gene: TRBD1
v_gene: TRBV10-3
abundance: NA
CDR3nt: TGTGCCATCAGTGACAGGGGGCCCCACTATGGCTACACCTTC
CDR3aa: CAISDRGPHYGYTF

j_gene: TRBJ1-5
d_gene: TRBD1
v_gene: TRBV5-5
abundance: NA
CDR3nt: TGTGCCAGCAGCTTCGGTTGGGACAGGGGTTATCAGCCCCAGCATTTT
CDR3aa: CASSFGWDRGYQPQHF

j_gene: TRBJ2-1
d_gene: NA
v_gene: TRBV12-3/TRBV12-4
abundance: few
CDR3nt: TGTGCCAGCAGTTTCCCGGTAGGCGTTCTTGGGGCCTCCTACAATGAGCAGTTCTTC
CDR3aa: CASSFPVGVLGASYNEQFF

j_gene: TRBJ1-6
d_gene: NA
v_gene: TRBV20-1
abundance: few
CDR3nt: TGCAGTGCTAGAGTCCCCGGCGAGGTTTCACCCCTCCACTTT
CDR3aa: CSARVPGEVSPLHF

j_gene: TRBJ1-2
d_gene: NA
v_gene: TRBV28
abundance: few
CDR3nt: TGTGCCAGCCGTTCCGGGCCGATCTATGGCTACACCTTC
CDR3aa: CASRSGPIYGYTF

j_gene: TRBJ2-2
d_gene: NA
v_gene: TRBV18
abundance: NA
CDR3nt: TGTGCCAGCTCACCTCTAGAGTCCGGGAACACCGGGGAGCTGTTTTTT
CDR3aa: CASSPLESGNTGELFF

j_gene: TRBJ2-6
d_gene: NA
v_gene: TRBV5-1
abundance: NA
CDR3nt: TGCGCCAGCAGCCGGGGCTCTGGGGCCAACGTCCTGACTTTC
CDR3aa: CASSRGSGANVLTF

j_gene: TRBJ1-6
d_gene: NA
v_gene: TRBV12-3/TRBV12-4
abundance: once
CDR3nt: TGTGCCAGCAGTTTCGGAGGGGCCATGGCGCCCCTCCACTTT
CDR3aa: CASSFGGAMAPLHF

j_gene: TRBJ2-2
d_gene: TRBD2
v_gene: TRBV7-9
abundance: NA
CDR3nt: TGTGCCAGCGCGGGGGACACCGGGGAGCTGTTTTTT
CDR3aa: CASAGDTGELFF

j_gene: TRBJ2-3
d_gene: NA
v_gene: TRBV15
abundance: NA
CDR3nt: TGTGCCACCAGCGCCGGTGGGGATACGCAGTATTTT
CDR3aa: CATSAGGDTQYF